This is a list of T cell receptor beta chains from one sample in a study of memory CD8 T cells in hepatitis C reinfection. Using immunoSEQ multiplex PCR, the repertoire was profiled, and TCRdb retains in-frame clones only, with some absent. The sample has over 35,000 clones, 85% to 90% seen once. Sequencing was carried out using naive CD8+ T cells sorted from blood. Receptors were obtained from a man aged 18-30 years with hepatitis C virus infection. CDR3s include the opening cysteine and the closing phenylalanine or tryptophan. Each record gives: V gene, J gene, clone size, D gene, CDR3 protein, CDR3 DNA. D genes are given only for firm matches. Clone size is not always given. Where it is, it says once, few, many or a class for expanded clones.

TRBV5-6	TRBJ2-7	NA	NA	CASSLAGGFTYEQYF	TGTGCCAGCAGCTTGGCCGGGGGTTTTACCTACGAGCAGTACTTC
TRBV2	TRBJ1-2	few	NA	CASSPETGTNYGYTF	TGTGCCAGCAGCCCGGAGACAGGAACTAACTATGGCTACACCTTC
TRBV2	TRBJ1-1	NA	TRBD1	CASRRQGARDEAFF	TGTGCCAGCAGGCGACAGGGGGCGCGAGATGAAGCTTTCTTT
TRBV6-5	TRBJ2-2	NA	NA	CASSYSDFSNTGELFF	TGTGCCAGCAGTTACTCGGACTTCTCGAACACCGGGGAGCTGTTTTTT
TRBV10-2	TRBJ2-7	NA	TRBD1	CASSTGGTYEQYF	TGCGCCAGCAGTACAGGGGGTACCTACGAGCAGTACTTC
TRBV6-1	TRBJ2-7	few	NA	CASREFSYEQYF	TGTGCCAGCAGGGAGTTCTCCTACGAGCAGTACTTC
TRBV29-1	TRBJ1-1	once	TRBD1	CSDLGQGAGEAFF	TGCAGCGACCTTGGACAGGGGGCGGGTGAAGCTTTCTTT
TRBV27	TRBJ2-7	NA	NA	CASSLLVSSYEQYF	TGTGCCAGCAGTTTATTGGTGAGCTCCTACGAGCAGTACTTC
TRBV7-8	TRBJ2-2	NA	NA	CASSLGEQSTGELFF	TGTGCCAGCAGCTTAGGAGAACAGTCCACCGGGGAGCTGTTTTTT
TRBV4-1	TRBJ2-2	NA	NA	CASSQVGLGAFTGELFF	TGCGCCAGCAGCCAAGTAGGCTTGGGGGCATTCACCGGGGAGCTGTTTTTT
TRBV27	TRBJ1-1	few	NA	CASRLTTLGGTEAFF	TGTGCCAGCAGATTAACCACCCTCGGAGGAACTGAAGCTTTCTTT
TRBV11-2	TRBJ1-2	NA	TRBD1	CASSGEGTVNYGYTF	TGTGCCAGCAGCGGCGAAGGGACAGTAAACTATGGCTACACCTTC
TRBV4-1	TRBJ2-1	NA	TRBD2	CASSPLGGRAYNEQFF	TGCGCCAGCAGCCCCCTTGGCGGGAGGGCCTACAATGAGCAGTTCTTC
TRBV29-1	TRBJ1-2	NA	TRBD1	CSAGTGASYGYTF	TGCAGCGCCGGGACAGGGGCCTCCTATGGCTACACCTTC
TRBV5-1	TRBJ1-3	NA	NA	CASSQGQEIGNTIYF	TGCGCCAGCAGCCAGGGACAAGAAATAGGAAACACCATATATTTT
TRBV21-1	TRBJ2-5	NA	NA	CARTPGNRDETQYF	TGTGCCAGAACCCCTGGGAACAGGGACGAGACCCAGTACTTC
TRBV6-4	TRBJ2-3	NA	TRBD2	CASSDGTSGTDTQYF	TGTGCCAGCAGTGACGGGACTAGCGGCACAGATACGCAGTATTTT
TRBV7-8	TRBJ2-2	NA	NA	CASSQPLGARELFF	TGTGCCAGCAGCCAACCCCTTGGGGCCAGGGAGCTGTTTTTT
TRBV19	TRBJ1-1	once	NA	CASSIVGDLNTEAFF	TGTGCCAGTAGTATAGTAGGAGACTTGAACACTGAAGCTTTCTTT
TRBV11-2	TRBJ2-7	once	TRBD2	CASSLTSGSRREQYF	TGTGCCAGCAGCTTAACTAGCGGGAGCCGTCGGGAGCAGTACTTC
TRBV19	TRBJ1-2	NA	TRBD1	CASSSGQIYGYTF	TGTGCCAGTAGTTCGGGACAGATTTATGGCTACACCTTC
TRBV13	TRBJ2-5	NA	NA	CASSSVATVETQYF	TGTGCCAGCAGCTCCGTGGCCACAGTGGAGACCCAGTACTTC
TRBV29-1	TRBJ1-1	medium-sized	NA	CSSAGVTNTEAFF	TGCAGCTCAGCGGGCGTAACGAACACTGAAGCTTTCTTT
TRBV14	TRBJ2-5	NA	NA	CASSPGIWGEETQYF	TGTGCCAGCAGCCCCGGTATCTGGGGGGAAGAGACCCAGTACTTC
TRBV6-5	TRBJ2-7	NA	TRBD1	CASSFPGQGPYEQYF	TGTGCCAGCAGTTTCCCGGGACAGGGTCCATACGAGCAGTACTTC
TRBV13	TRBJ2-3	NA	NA	CASSSQGSIGTDTQYF	TGTGCCAGCAGCTCACAGGGTAGCATAGGCACAGATACGCAGTATTTT
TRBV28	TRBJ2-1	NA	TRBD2	CAGSPGLASDEQFF	TGTGCCGGATCCCCCGGACTAGCGTCCGATGAGCAGTTCTTC
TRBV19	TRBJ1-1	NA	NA	CASSIGTPNTEAFF	TGTGCCAGTAGTATCGGGACACCTAACACTGAAGCTTTCTTT
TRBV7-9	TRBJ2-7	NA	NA	CASSLTAGEQYF	TGTGCCAGCAGCTTAACAGCGGGTGAGCAGTACTTC
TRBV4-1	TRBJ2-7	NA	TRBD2	CASSPTGGSYEQYF	TGCGCCAGCAGCCCCACGGGAGGGTCCTACGAGCAGTACTTC
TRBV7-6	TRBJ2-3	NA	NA	CASSLDEGGGTDTQYF	TGTGCCAGCAGCTTAGACGAAGGGGGGGGCACAGATACGCAGTATTTT
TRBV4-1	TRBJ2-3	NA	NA	CASSQDPGGTSTDTQYF	TGCGCCAGCAGCCAAGATCCAGGCGGGACGTCCACAGATACGCAGTATTTT
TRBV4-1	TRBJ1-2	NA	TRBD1	CASSTFQGAPGQGNYGYTF	TGCGCCAGCAGCACCTTTCAGGGTGCGCCGGGACAGGGGAACTATGGCTACACCTTC
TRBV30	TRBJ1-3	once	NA	CAWSSAVGNTIYF	TGTGCCTGGAGTAGCGCAGTCGGAAACACCATATATTTT
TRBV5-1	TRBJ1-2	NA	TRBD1	CASETGQGRGYTF	TGCGCCAGCGAAACTGGACAGGGTCGGGGCTACACCTTC
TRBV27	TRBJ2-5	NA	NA	CASSSVGGETQYF	TGTGCCAGCAGTTCTGTGGGGGGAGAGACCCAGTACTTC
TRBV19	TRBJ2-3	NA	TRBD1	CASSRDRFSTDTQYF	TGTGCCAGTAGTCGGGACAGATTTAGCACAGATACGCAGTATTTT
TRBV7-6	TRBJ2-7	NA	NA	CASSLGASYEQYF	TGTGCCAGCAGCTTAGGGGCGTCCTACGAGCAGTACTTC
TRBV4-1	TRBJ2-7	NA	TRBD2	CASSQATSGTTEQYF	TGCGCCAGCAGCCAAGCTACTAGCGGGACTACCGAGCAGTACTTC
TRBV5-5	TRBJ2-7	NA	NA	CASSLVGYSYEQYF	TGTGCCAGCAGCTTGGTGGGCTACTCCTACGAGCAGTACTTC
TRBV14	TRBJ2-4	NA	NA	CASSQFRGDIQYF	TGTGCCAGCAGCCAATTCAGGGGAGACATTCAGTACTTC
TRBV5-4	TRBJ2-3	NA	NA	CASSLEDYTTDTQYF	TGTGCCAGCAGCTTGGAGGACTATACCACAGATACGCAGTATTTT
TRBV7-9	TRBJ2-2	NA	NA	CASSPRDTGELFF	TGTGCCAGCAGCCCGAGGGACACCGGGGAGCTGTTTTTT
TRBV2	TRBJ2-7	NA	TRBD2	CASYGTSGSNPTDYEQYF	TGTGCCAGCTACGGGACTAGCGGGAGCAACCCAACAGACTACGAGCAGTACTTC
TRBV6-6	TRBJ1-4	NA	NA	CASSYSLGAANEKLFF	TGTGCCAGCAGTTACTCATTGGGGGCGGCTAATGAAAAACTGTTTTTT
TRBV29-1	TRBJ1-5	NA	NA	CSVGGEGYQPQHF	TGCAGCGTGGGGGGAGAGGGCTATCAGCCCCAGCATTTT
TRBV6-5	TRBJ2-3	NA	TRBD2	CASSQTLAGYDTQYF	TGTGCCAGCAGTCAGACACTAGCGGGCTACGATACGCAGTATTTT
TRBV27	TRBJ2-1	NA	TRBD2	CASSLPGRAEQFF	TGTGCCAGCAGTTTACCCGGGAGGGCCGAGCAGTTCTTC
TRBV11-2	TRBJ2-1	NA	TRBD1	CASSQMVDRGHEQFF	TGTGCCAGCAGCCAAATGGTGGACAGGGGGCATGAGCAGTTCTTC
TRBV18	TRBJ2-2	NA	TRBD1	CASSPPGRGLRDTGELFF	TGTGCCAGCTCACCACCGGGCAGGGGGCTACGCGACACCGGGGAGCTGTTTTTT
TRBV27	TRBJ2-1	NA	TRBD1	CASRRQGGSYNEQFF	TGTGCCAGCAGGAGACAGGGTGGCTCCTACAATGAGCAGTTCTTC
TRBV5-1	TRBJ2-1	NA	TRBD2	CASSLDLAGGGNEQFF	TGCGCCAGCAGCTTGGATCTAGCGGGAGGGGGCAATGAGCAGTTCTTC
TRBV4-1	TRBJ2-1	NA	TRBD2	CASSQGTSGKNEQFF	TGCGCCAGCAGCCAAGGGACTAGCGGGAAGAATGAGCAGTTCTTC
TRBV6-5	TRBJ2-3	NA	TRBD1	CASSYSGTDGTDTQYF	TGTGCCAGCAGTTACTCCGGGACAGATGGCACAGATACGCAGTATTTT
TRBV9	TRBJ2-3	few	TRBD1	CASSSYGQGEQYF	TGTGCCAGCAGCTCCTACGGACAGGGCGAGCAGTATTTT
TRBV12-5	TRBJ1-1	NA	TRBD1	CASGLDPGGAGETAFF	TGTGCTAGTGGTTTGGACCCAGGGGGCGCGGGGGAGACTGCTTTCTTT
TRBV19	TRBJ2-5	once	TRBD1	CASSILDRGQETQYF	TGTGCCAGTAGTATCTTAGACAGGGGTCAAGAGACCCAGTACTTC
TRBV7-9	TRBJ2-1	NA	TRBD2	CASSPPPGASGSYNEQFF	TGTGCCAGCAGCCCCCCCCCTGGAGCTAGCGGGAGCTACAATGAGCAGTTCTTC
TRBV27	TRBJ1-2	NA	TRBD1	CASSLVGTGGSAGYTF	TGTGCCAGCAGTTTAGTAGGGACAGGGGGGTCTGCAGGCTACACCTTC
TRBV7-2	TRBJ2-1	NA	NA	CASSFSNEQFF	TGTGCCAGCAGCTTCTCTAATGAGCAGTTCTTC